This TCR beta chain was obtained from a study of brain T cells in children with intractable seizures. Described time point: blood from clinic visit 5 months post-surgery; TSC patient then seizure free. Surgery cases with the highest brain T cell transcript signatures were chosen for sequencing. The CDR3 runs to 12 residues. From germline, CDR1 is LGHDT and CDR2 YNNKEL (reference sequence). The V end was cut by 3 bases, the J end by 3 bases, with 3 bases between. This table comes from immunoSEQ multiplex PCR, and its TCRdb copy is limited to in-frame clones, with some not included. The repertoire includes around 340,000 clones, approximately 93% of them detected once, and about 6% sits in the top ten.

The material was peripheral blood, obtained 4 to 6 months after surgery. V and J are TRBV3-1 (or the pseudogene TRBV3-2) and TRBJ2-1; D is unclear. The source is a boy under three years old with tuberous sclerosis and intractable seizures. This CDR3 reads CASSQFYNEQFF. CDR3 DNA sequence: TGTGCCAGCAGCCAGTTCTACAATGAGCAGTTCTTC.